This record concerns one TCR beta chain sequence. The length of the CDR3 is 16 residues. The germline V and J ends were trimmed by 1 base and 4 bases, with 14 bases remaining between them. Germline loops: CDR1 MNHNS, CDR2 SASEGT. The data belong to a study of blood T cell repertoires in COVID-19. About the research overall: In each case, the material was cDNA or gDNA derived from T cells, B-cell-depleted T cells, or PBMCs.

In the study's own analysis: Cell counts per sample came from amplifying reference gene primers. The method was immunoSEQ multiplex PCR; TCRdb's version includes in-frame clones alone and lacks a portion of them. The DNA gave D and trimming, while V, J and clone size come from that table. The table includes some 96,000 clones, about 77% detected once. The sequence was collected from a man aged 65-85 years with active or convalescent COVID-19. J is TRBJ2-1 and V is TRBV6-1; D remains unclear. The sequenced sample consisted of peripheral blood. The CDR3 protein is CASSEGERPRYNEQFF. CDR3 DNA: TGTGCCAGCAGTGAAGGTGAGAGGCCACGGTACAATGAGCAGTTCTTC.